This T cell receptor (beta chain) was recorded in a study of PD-L1 blockade in urothelial cancer. At the level of the study: At 3 weeks (second dose) and 6 weeks after starting treatment, blood was analyzed.

This table comes from immunoSEQ multiplex PCR, and its TCRdb copy is limited to in-frame clones, with some not included. This table holds 50,000 to 75,000 clones, 75% to 90% found once. Time point meaning: pretreatment peripheral blood. Between the trimmed V and J ends, which lost 2 bases and 8 bases, there was a span of 9 bases. Germline loops: CDR1 LGHNA, CDR2 YNFKEQ. The CDR3 has 12 amino acids. The source of this sequence is a man aged 65 to 79 with urothelial cancer. The chain couples TRBV4-2 to TRBJ1-2, with TRBD1 as a possible D gene (6 bases). The sequences come from PBMCs, collected around atezolizumab (anti-PD-L1) treatment. The CDR3 DNA reads TGTGCCAGCAGCCAAACAGGGTCGGGCTACACCTTC. It is translated as CASSQTGSGYTF.